The TCR beta chain under discussion was sequenced for a study of long-term antiretroviral therapy in people with HIV. The trim removed 3 bases at V and 5 bases at J, leaving 7 bases unmatched. Germline loops: CDR1 LNHDA, CDR2 SQIVND (reference sequence). The CDR3 is made up of 14 amino acids. A v3.0 immunoSEQ assay was performed at survey level. The repertoire was sequenced with immunoSEQ multiplex PCR; TCRdb's copy has only in-frame clones and lacks some. The sample yields roughly 13,000 clones, about 78% seen once. The origin of this receptor is a woman under 30 with HIV. Specimen: unsorted PBMCs, collected 1.3 years after starting antiretroviral therapy. The V call is TRBV19, the J call TRBJ2-7, with 7 bases lining up with TRBD1. The CDR3 coding sequence is TGTGCCAGTAGTATTGGTGACAGGGACCACGAGCAGTACTTC. This sequence encodes CASSIGDRDHEQYF.